This record looks at one T cell receptor beta chain sequence and its context. What it binds is not known. V lost 4 bases and J 0 bases, leaving 7 bases between the germline ends. There are 14 residues in the CDR3. Germline V gene data show CDR1 as SEHNR and CDR2 as FQNEAQ (reference sequence). Here immunoSEQ multiplex PCR was the method, and the copy in TCRdb shows in-frame clones only, minus some. The sample records fewer than 200,000 clones, around 85% being singletons. This record belongs to a study of cytomegalovirus exposure and HLA in healthy donors. Study outcomes and limitations: Many donors shared some public TCRs, even though most TCR sequences were rare.

The sample was PBMCs. J is TRBJ2-1 and V is TRBV7-9; TRBD2 is a possible D gene (6 bases). This sequence originates from a man younger than 35 in good health and CMV-seropositive. The CDR3, as DNA: TGTGCCAGCAGCTGGGGACTCTCCTACAATGAGCAGTTCTTC. It yields the protein CASSWGLSYNEQFF.